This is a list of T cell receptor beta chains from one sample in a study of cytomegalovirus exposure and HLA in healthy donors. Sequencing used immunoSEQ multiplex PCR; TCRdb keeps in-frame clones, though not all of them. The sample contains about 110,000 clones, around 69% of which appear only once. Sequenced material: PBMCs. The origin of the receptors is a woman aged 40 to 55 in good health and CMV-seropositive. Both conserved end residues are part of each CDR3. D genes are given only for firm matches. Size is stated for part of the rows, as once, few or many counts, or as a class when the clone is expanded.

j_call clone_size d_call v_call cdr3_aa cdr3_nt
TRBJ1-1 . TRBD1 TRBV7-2 CASSFYGQGNTEAFF TGTGCCAGCAGCTTTTATGGACAGGGCAACACTGAAGCTTTCTTT
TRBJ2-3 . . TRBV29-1 CSVGEQDHDHRYAVF TGCAGCGTTGGGGAGCAGGATCACGATCACAGATACGCAGTATTT
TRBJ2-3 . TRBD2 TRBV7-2 CASSISGGLDTQYF TGTGCCAGCAGCATTAGCGGGGGGTTGGATACGCAGTATTTT
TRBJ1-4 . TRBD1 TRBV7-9 CASSFSGTGYEKLFF TGTGCCAGCAGCTTTTCCGGGACAGGGTATGAAAAACTGTTTTTT
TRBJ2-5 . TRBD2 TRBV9 CASSSTSGGKETQYF TGTGCCAGCAGCTCGACTAGCGGGGGAAAAGAGACCCAGTACTTC
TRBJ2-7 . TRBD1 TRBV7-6 CASSLAGQNRGNEQYF TGTGCCAGCAGCTTAGCGGGTCAGAACAGGGGTAACGAGCAGTACTTC
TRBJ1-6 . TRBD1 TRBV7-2 CASSLFAQGESPLHF TGTGCCAGCAGCTTATTTGCCCAGGGGGAATCACCCCTCCACTTT
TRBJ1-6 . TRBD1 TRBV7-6 CASSPGTGESPLHF TGTGCCAGCAGCCCAGGGACAGGGGAATCACCCCTCCACTTT
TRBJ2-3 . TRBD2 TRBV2 CASSIAGGGTDTQYF TGTGCCAGCAGTATAGCGGGGGGAGGGACAGATACGCAGTATTTT
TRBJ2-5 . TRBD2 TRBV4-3 CASSQGSGGVGETQYF TGCGCCAGCAGCCAGGGTAGCGGGGGTGTGGGGGAGACCCAGTACTTC
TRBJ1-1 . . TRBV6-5 CASNGRGPPTEAFF TGTGCCAGCAATGGGCGCGGGCCCCCCACTGAAGCTTTCTTT
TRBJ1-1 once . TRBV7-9 CASSLARWTKNTEAFF TGTGCCAGCAGCTTAGCGCGTTGGACAAAGAACACTGAAGCTTTCTTT
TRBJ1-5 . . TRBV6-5 CASSYSGRGQPQHF TGTGCCAGCAGTTACTCGGGTAGGGGTCAGCCCCAGCATTTT
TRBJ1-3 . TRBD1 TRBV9 CASSVETGTGNTIYF TGTGCCAGCAGCGTTGAGACAGGGACTGGAAACACCATATATTTT
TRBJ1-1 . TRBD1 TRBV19 CASSSTGETEAFF TGTGCCAGTAGTTCGACAGGGGAGACTGAAGCTTTCTTT
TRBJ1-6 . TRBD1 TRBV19 CASSLGGAPLHF TGTGCCAGTTCTCTAGGGGGCGCACCCCTCCACTTT
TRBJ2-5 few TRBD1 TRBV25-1 CASSEWTGTSGETQYF TGTGCCAGCAGTGAATGGACAGGGACTTCCGGAGAGACCCAGTACTTC
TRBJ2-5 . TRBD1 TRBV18 CASSPYSGQGETQYF TGTGCCAGCTCACCATATTCCGGACAGGGAGAGACCCAGTACTTC
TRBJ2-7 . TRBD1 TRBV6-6 CASSYSGQGTHEQYF TGTGCCAGCAGTTACTCGGGACAGGGAACGCACGAGCAGTACTTC
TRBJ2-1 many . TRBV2 CASSGVGEQFF TGTGCCAGCAGTGGAGTCGGTGAGCAGTTCTTC
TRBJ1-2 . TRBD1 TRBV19 CASSIDGTGNNYGYTF TGTGCCAGTAGTATAGACGGGACAGGGAATAACTATGGCTACACCTTC
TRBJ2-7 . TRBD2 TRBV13 CASSFRGLASHEQYF TGTGCCAGCAGCTTCCGGGGACTAGCGAGTCACGAGCAGTACTTC
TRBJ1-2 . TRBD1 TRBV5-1 CASSPDRGYGYTF TGCGCCAGCAGCCCAGACAGGGGCTATGGCTACACCTTC
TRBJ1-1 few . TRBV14 CASSQPTASWTEAFF TGTGCCAGCAGCCAACCGACAGCTTCGTGGACTGAAGCTTTCTTT
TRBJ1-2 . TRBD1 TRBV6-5 CASSYGQGNNYGYTF TGTGCCAGCAGTTACGGACAGGGAAATAACTATGGCTACACCTTC
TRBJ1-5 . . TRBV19 CASNDRQNQPQHF TGTGCCAGTAACGACAGACAAAATCAGCCCCAGCATTTT
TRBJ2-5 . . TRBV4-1 CASSQEGQGETQYF TGCGCCAGCAGCCAAGAGGGGCAGGGAGAGACCCAGTACTTC
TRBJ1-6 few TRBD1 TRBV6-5 CASSQGDSSNSPLHF TGTGCCAGCAGCCAGGGGGACAGTAGTAATTCACCCCTCCACTTT
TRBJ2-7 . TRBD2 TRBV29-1 CSVPTSGGYEQYF TGCAGCGTTCCGACTAGCGGGGGCTACGAGCAGTACTTC
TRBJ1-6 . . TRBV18 CASSPDTGSGSPLHF TGTGCCAGCTCACCAGATACAGGGTCGGGATCACCCCTCCACTTT
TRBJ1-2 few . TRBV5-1 CASSPETAAYGYTF TGCGCCAGCAGCCCAGAAACAGCAGCCTATGGCTACACCTTC
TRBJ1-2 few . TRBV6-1 CASRPGGASYGYTF TGTGCCAGCAGACCAGGTGGGGCTTCCTATGGCTACACCTTC
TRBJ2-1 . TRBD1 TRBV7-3 CASSPWTGGTEQFF TGTGCCAGCAGCCCGTGGACAGGGGGCACTGAGCAGTTCTTC
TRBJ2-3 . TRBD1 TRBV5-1 CASSLGDSGFLYF TGCGCCAGCAGCTTGGGGGACAGCGGCTTTCTGTATTTT
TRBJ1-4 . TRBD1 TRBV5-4 CASSDPDRGDEKLFF TGTGCCAGCAGCGATCCGGACAGGGGAGATGAAAAACTGTTTTTT
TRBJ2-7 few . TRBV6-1 CASSEIGSSYEQYF TGTGCCAGCAGTGAAATCGGTAGCTCCTACGAGCAGTACTTC
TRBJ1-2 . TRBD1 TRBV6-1 CASRTGVEGYTF TGTGCCAGCAGGACAGGGGTGGAAGGCTACACCTTC
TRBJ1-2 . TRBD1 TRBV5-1 CASSPGGEDYGYTF TGCGCCAGCAGCCCAGGGGGAGAGGACTATGGCTACACCTTC
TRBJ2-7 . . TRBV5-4 CASSSPKGDEQYF TGTGCCAGCAGCTCCCCAAAGGGGGACGAGCAGTACTTC
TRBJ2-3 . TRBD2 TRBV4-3 CASSQGLAGSTDTQYF TGCGCCAGCAGCCAGGGACTAGCGGGGAGCACAGATACGCAGTATTTT
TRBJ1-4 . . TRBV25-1 CASSEWVYGNEKLFF TGTGCCAGCAGTGAATGGGTCTACGGGAATGAAAAACTGTTTTTT
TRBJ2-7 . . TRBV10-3 CAITDGADYEQYF TGTGCCATCACCGATGGGGCCGACTACGAGCAGTACTTC
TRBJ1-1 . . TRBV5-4 CASSLEGHLMNTEAFF TGTGCCAGCAGCTTGGAGGGACACCTCATGAACACTGAAGCTTTCTTT
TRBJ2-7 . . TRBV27 CASSSAGQSYEQYF TGTGCCAGCAGTTCCGCGGGACAGTCCTACGAGCAGTACTTC
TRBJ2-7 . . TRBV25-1 CASSAAYEQYF TGTGCCAGCAGTGCCGCCTACGAGCAGTACTTC
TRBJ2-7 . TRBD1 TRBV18 CASSDQGALNEQYF TGTGCCAGCTCTGACCAGGGGGCCTTAAACGAGCAGTACTTC
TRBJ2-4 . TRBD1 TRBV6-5 CASKVNRGKNIQYF TGTGCCAGCAAGGTTAACAGGGGAAAAAACATTCAGTACTTC
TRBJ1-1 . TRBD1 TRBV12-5 CASGLDRGVRDTEAFF TGTGCTAGTGGTTTGGACAGGGGGGTCCGGGACACTGAAGCTTTCTTT
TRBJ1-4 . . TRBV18 CASSFGGDEKLFF TGTGCCAGCTCGTTCGGGGGGGATGAAAAACTGTTTTTT
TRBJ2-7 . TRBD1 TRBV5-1 CASSSGTGALSYEQYF TGCGCCAGCAGCTCCGGGACAGGGGCCTTATCCTACGAGCAGTACTTC
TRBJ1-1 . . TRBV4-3 CASSRYQDGEAFF TGCGCCAGCAGCCGCTACCAGGATGGTGAAGCTTTCTTT
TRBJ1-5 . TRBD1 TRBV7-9 CASSLAGGRQPQHF TGTGCCAGCAGCTTAGCAGGGGGCCGTCAGCCCCAGCATTTT
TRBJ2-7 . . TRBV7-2 CASSLGGRGFYEQYF TGTGCCAGCAGCTTAGGTGGCAGGGGATTCTACGAGCAGTACTTC
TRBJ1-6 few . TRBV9 CASSADISYNSPLHF TGTGCCAGCAGCGCGGACATCTCCTATAATTCACCCCTCCACTTT
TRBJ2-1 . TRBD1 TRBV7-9 CASSLGQGAYNEQFF TGTGCCAGCAGCTTAGGACAGGGTGCCTACAATGAGCAGTTCTTC